The source of this TCR beta chain is a study of Ad26.COV2.S vaccination and SARS-CoV-2 variants. Study conclusions and caveats: Spike-specific TCR breadth was greater after Ad26.COV2.S than placebo. Analyses of TCR breadth and depth may have underestimated total T cell responses.

The protocol was immunoSEQ multiplex PCR, while the TCRdb copy is restricted to in-frame clones and leaves out a portion. The sample has 46,000 or so clones; roughly 80% are singletons. Concerning this clone: Its antigen is undetermined.

The germline gives CDR1 MNHNS, CDR2 SASEGT. The CDR3 extends over 15 amino acids. J was trimmed by 2 bases and V by 1 base; bases with no gene match: 3. The source is a human donor who had recovered from COVID-19. The material was peripheral blood, obtained after recovery from COVID-19. The V call is TRBV6-1, the J call TRBJ2-7; 9 bases are shared with TRBD1. As DNA, the CDR3 is TGTGCCAGCAGTGAAGGCGGGACAGGGACCTACGAGCAGTACTTC. This translates into CASSEGGTGTYEQYF.